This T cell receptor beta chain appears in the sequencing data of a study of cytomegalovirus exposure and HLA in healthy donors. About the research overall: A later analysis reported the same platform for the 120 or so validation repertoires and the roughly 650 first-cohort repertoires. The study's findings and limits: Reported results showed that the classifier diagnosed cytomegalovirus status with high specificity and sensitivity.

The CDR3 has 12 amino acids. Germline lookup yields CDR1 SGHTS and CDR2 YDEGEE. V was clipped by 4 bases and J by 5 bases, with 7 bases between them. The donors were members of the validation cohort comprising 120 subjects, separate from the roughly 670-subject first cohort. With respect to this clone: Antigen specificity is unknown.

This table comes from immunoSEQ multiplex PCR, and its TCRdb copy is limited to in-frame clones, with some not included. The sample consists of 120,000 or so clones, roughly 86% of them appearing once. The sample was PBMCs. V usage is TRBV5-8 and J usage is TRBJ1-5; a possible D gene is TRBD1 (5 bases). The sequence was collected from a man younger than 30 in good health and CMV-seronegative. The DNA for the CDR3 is TGTGCCAGCAGCCCAGGGTATCAGCCCCAGCATTTT. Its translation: CASSPGYQPQHF.